What follows are 6 T cell receptor beta chains derived from one specimen sequenced in a study of blood T cells in healthy people across ages. Through a sample-barcoded 5' primer and a J-beta primer mix, a second PCR was run for roughly 7 to 12 cycles. MiXCR, applied by TCRdb to the 5' RACE reads, yields one record per CDR3 protein. The sample consists of 1.5 million to 1.8 million distinct CDR3 sequences, 40% to 45% of them appearing once. Sequencing used blood. The receptors were sampled from a woman aged 18-30 years in good health.

This clonotype appeared a few times. This rearrangement joins TRBV7-9 to TRBJ1-2, with 8 bases aligning to TRBD1. The CDR3 has 16 amino acids. The V gene's germline CDR1 is SEHNR and CDR2 FQNEAQ (reference sequence). J lost 0 bases, V lost 4 bases, and 7 bases had no gene match. CDR3 in DNA: TGTGCCAGCAGCTCCACCCGGGACAGGTCTAACTATGGCTACACCTTC. Translation: CASSSTRDRSNYGYTF. The complete variable domain, with remaining parts taken from reference TRBV7-9 and TRBJ1-2, reads DTGVSQNPRHKITKRGQNVTFRCDPISEHNRLYWYRQTLGQGPEFLTYFQNEAQLEKSRLLSDRFSAERPKGSFSTLEIQRTEQGDSAMYLCASSSTRDRSNYGYTFGSGTRLTVV.

J is TRBJ2-5 and V is TRBV20-1, with no clear D. Trimming shortened V by 5 bases and J by 0 bases, and 13 bases separated the two germline ends. Germline V gene sequence: CDR1 DFQATT, CDR2 SNEGSKA (reference sequence). This CDR3 comprises 14 residues. The CDR3 coding sequence is TGCAGTGCTGCGGTAGACACGTACCAAGAGACCCAGTACTTC. Translated, it gives CSAAVDTYQETQYF.

The chain couples TRBV15 to TRBJ1-2; 9 bases agree with TRBD1. The CDR3 loop spans 15 amino acids. Per the germline V gene, CDR1 is LNHNV and CDR2 is YYDKDF (reference sequence). Losses at the gene ends were 0 bases for V and 2 bases for J; bases not matched to a gene: 1. CDR3 DNA sequence: TGTGCCACCAGCAGAGAAGACAGGGGGAACTATGGCTACACCTTC. It specifies CATSREDRGNYGYTF.

This clonotype was picked up a small number of times. The gene calls are TRBV7-3 and TRBJ2-2; D gene uncertain. V gave up 5 bases and J gave up 8 bases, with 24 bases separating them. The CDR3 is made up of 17 amino acids. Germline loops: CDR1 SGHTA, CDR2 FQGTGA. CDR3 residues: CASSIFGHSLTPGELFF. The CDR3 nucleotides are TGTGCCAGCAGCATATTCGGCCACAGTCTTACCCCGGGGGAGCTGTTTTTT.

The V gene is TRBV4-3, the J gene TRBJ2-7; 10 bases match TRBD2. V trimming: 1 base; J trimming: 5 bases; junction bases outside the gene matches: 5. CDR1 and CDR2 from the germline V gene are LGHNA and YSLEER. The CDR3 sequence is 15 residues long. The CDR3 DNA reads TGCGCCAGCAGCCAAGGGACTAGCGGATTCCACGAGCAGTACTTC. Translation gives CASSQGTSGFHEQYF.

The V call is TRBV10-3, the J call TRBJ2-1; D may be TRBD2 (5 bases). CDR1 ENHRY and CDR2 SYGVKD come from the germline V gene. This CDR3 has 14 amino acids. The germline V and J ends were trimmed by 4 bases and 5 bases, with 12 bases remaining between them. CDR3 nucleotides: TGTGCCATCAGTGCAGGAGGCTCGCACAATGAGCAGTTCTTC. The encoded protein is CAISAGGSHNEQFF.